Listed here are 28 T cell receptor beta chains from one sample, sequenced in a study of blood T cell repertoires in COVID-19. Data came from immunoSEQ multiplex PCR; TCRdb stores just in-frame clones and leaves some out. The sample includes some 180,000 clones, about 88% of them seen just once. Sequencing input: peripheral blood. These receptors were collected from a man aged 45-65 years with COVID-19, enrolled during active disease.

The rearrangement uses TRBV19 and TRBJ1-5; TRBD1 aligns across 8 bases. This CDR3 comprises 15 residues. Trimming removed 7 bases from V and 0 bases from J; junction bases left unmatched: 5. Germline V gene lookup returns CDR1 LNHDA and CDR2 SQIVND (reference sequence). CDR3 DNA: TGTGCCAGTAAGGGACAGGTATTTAGCAATCAGCCCCAGCATTTT. This gives the protein CASKGQVFSNQPQHF.

The chain combines TRBV28 with TRBJ2-5; TRBD2 might be the D (5 bases). The V and J ends lost 5 bases and 5 bases respectively, with 21 bases between them. Germline V gene data show CDR1 as MDHEN and CDR2 as SYDVKM. The length of the CDR3 is 16 residues. CDR3 protein: CASSPIGGTQQETQYF. The CDR3 nucleotides read TGTGCCAGCAGTCCCATTGGAGGCACCCAGCAGGAGACCCAGTACTTC. Combining the CDR3 with reference TRBV28 and TRBJ2-5 gives the whole variable domain DVKVTQSSRYLVKRTGEKVFLECVQDMDHENMFWYRQDPGLGLRLIYFSYDVKMKEKGDIPEGYSVSREKKERFSLILESASTNQTSMYLCASSPIGGTQQETQYFGPGTRLLVL.

The rearrangement links TRBV27 to TRBJ2-3, with D perhaps TRBD1 (5 bases). The CDR3 is made up of 15 amino acids. Between the trimmed V and J ends, which lost 6 bases and 2 bases, there was a span of 15 bases. Germline CDR1 is MNHEY and CDR2 is SMNVEV (reference sequence). This chain's CDR3 is CASRHDRPFTDTQYF. The CDR3, as DNA: TGTGCCAGCAGACATGACAGACCTTTCACAGATACGCAGTATTTT.

This clone was found a few times. V usage is TRBV6-2 or TRBV6-3 and J usage is TRBJ1-3; 9 bases line up with TRBD1. Trimming cost V 5 bases and J 1 base; bases outside gene matches: 6. There are 16 residues in the CDR3. Per germline, CDR1 MNHEY and CDR2 SVGEGT. In nucleotides, the CDR3 is TGTGCCAGCAGTACCACCGGGACAGGGTCTGGAAACACCATATATTTT. This encodes CASSTTGTGSGNTIYF.

The chain couples TRBV2 to TRBJ1-4; 7 bases agree with TRBD1. Trimming removed 6 bases from V and 7 bases from J; junction bases left unmatched: 2. This CDR3 region has 12 residues. Looked up from germline, CDR1 is SNHLY and CDR2 is FYNNEI. CDR3 sequence reads: CASRGTVEKLFF. The CDR3, as DNA: TGTGCCAGCAGGGGGACAGTTGAAAAACTGTTTTTT.

This chain connects TRBV27 to TRBJ2-5, with 10 bases that match TRBD1. The V segment lost 7 bases and the J segment 2 bases; nucleotides outside the gene matches: 4. The germline V gene has CDR1 MNHEY and CDR2 SMNVEV (reference sequence). The CDR3 contains 14 residues. The CDR3 nucleotides are TGTGCCAGCACCGCGGGACAGGGGCAAGAGACCCAGTACTTC. Its translation: CASTAGQGQETQYF.

This clone has just one count. This chain joins TRBV5-4 and TRBJ1-1; tentative D call: TRBD1 (5 bases). Looked up from germline, CDR1 is SGHNT and CDR2 is YYREEE (reference sequence). Trimming stripped 0 bases from V and 4 bases from J, with 10 bases between. The CDR3 consists of 14 residues. For the CDR3, the DNA is TGTGCCAGCAGCTTGGATCAGGGTTTCACTGAAGCTTTCTTT. Its protein is CASSLDQGFTEAFF.

The chain links TRBV25-1 to TRBJ2-3; 7 nucleotides align to TRBD2. V lost 2 bases to trimming and J lost 7 bases; unmatched junction nucleotides: 3. CDR3 size: 13 residues. From germline, CDR1 is MGHDK and CDR2 SYGVNS. As DNA, the CDR3 is TGTGCCAGCAGTGAACAGGGAGGGAATACGCAGTATTTT. As protein: CASSEQGGNTQYF.

The chain joins TRBV7-3 to TRBJ2-7, with 8 bases fitting TRBD1. Germline CDR1 and CDR2: SGHTA and FQGTGA. J lost 5 bases, V lost 5 bases, and 5 bases had no gene match. CDR3 length equals 13 residues. CDR3 nucleotides: TGTGCCAGCAGCGTGGGACAGGCCAACGAGCAGTACTTC. It encodes CASSVGQANEQYF.

This sequence joins TRBV5-5 and TRBJ1-2; 9 bases line up with TRBD1. The CDR3 totals 15 residues. CDR1 and CDR2 (germline): SGHKS, YYEKEE (reference sequence). V shed 3 bases, J shed 5 bases, and the junction held 8 bases outside the gene matches. CDR3 sequence (DNA): TGTGCCAGCAGCTCAGCAGGGACAGGGACTTATGGCTACACCTTC. Translating gives CASSSAGTGTYGYTF. Full variable domain (missing parts from reference TRBV5-5 and TRBJ1-2): DAGVTQSPTHLIKTRGQQVTLRCSPISGHKSVSWYQQVLGQGPQFIFQYYEKEERGRGNFPDRFSARQFPNYSSELNVNALLLGDSALYLCASSSAGTGTYGYTFGSGTRLTVV.

The chain uses TRBV5-6 and TRBJ1-3; D ambiguous. CDR1 is SGHDT and CDR2 is YYEEEE in the germline V gene. There are 12 residues in the CDR3. V lost 2 bases and J lost 4, with 4 bases in between. CDR3 coding DNA: TGTGCCAGCAGCTTCTCCGGAAACACCATATATTTT. Translated, it gives CASSFSGNTIYF.

The rearrangement links TRBV6-5 to TRBJ2-1; possibly TRBD1 for D (6 bases). CDR3 size: 15 residues. The germline gives CDR1 MNHEY, CDR2 SVGAGI. The ends were cut back, 5 bases at V and 6 bases at J, with 17 bases in the middle. Here the CDR3 reads CASSMTGSIGNEQFF. The CDR3 DNA reads as TGTGCCAGCAGTATGACAGGTTCGATTGGCAATGAGCAGTTCTTC.

The chain combines TRBV29-1 with TRBJ2-5; maybe TRBD2 (5 bases). Germline CDR1 SQVTM, CDR2 ANQGSEA. This CDR3 contains 15 residues. V was trimmed by 4 bases and J by 5 bases, leaving 20 bases between them. CDR3 region: CSVGLSGSPGETQYF. The CDR3, as DNA: TGCAGCGTTGGCCTGTCCGGCAGCCCGGGGGAGACCCAGTACTTC.

CDR3 sequence: CASNRWASGAYEQYF. The CDR3 region has the DNA TGTGCCAGCAACCGTTGGGCTAGCGGAGCCTACGAGCAGTACTTC. The chain uses TRBV5-6 and TRBJ2-7; 7 nucleotides match TRBD2. V trimming: 6 bases; J trimming: 2 bases; junction bases outside the gene matches: 11. This CDR3 is built from 15 residues. CDR1 is SGHDT and CDR2 is YYEEEE in the germline V gene.

This chain links TRBV5-1 with TRBJ2-1; the D gene is possibly TRBD2 (6 bases). The CDR3 loop spans 14 amino acids. CDR1 and CDR2 (germline): SGHRS, YFSETQ. V was cut by 6 bases and J by 4 bases, with 14 bases left in between. This CDR3 is CASTDTRGYNEQFF. The CDR3 DNA follows: TGCGCCAGCACAGACACGCGGGGATACAATGAGCAGTTCTTC.

The chain couples TRBV10-3 to TRBJ2-1; D is undetermined. Trimming shortened V by 3 bases and J by 5 bases, and 5 bases separated the two germline ends. The germline gives CDR1 ENHRY, CDR2 SYGVKD. The CDR3 runs to 12 residues. In nucleotides, the CDR3 is TGTGCCATCAGTGAAGTAGACAATGAGCAGTTCTTC. Translated: CAISEVDNEQFF.

The J gene is TRBJ1-6, the V gene TRBV11-2; 9 bases fit TRBD1. The CDR3 is 15 amino acids. CDR1 and CDR2 (germline): SGHAT, FQNNGV. Germline trimming cut 3 bases from V and 7 bases from J; bases unmatched to any gene: 4. The CDR3 DNA is TGTGCCAGCAGCTTGGGACAGGGAGGGAATTCACCCCTCCACTTT. It is translated as CASSLGQGGNSPLHF.

V and J are TRBV7-9 and TRBJ1-1; D is unclear. Germline CDR1 and CDR2: SEHNR and FQNEAQ (reference sequence). The length of the CDR3 is 14 residues. Deletions cut 5 bases from V and 1 base from J, with 11 bases between. The CDR3 coding sequence is TGTGCCAGCAGCCCTTCACTACAGAACACTGAAGCTTTCTTT. Its protein product is CASSPSLQNTEAFF.

This sequence joins TRBV4-1 and TRBJ1-5, with 7 bases lining up with TRBD1. The CDR3 loop spans 16 amino acids. Trimming took 1 base from V and 7 from J; bases not matched to a gene: 10. Germline CDR1 and CDR2: MGHRA and YSYEKL. The CDR3 region has the DNA TGCGCCAGCAGCCAAGTAGGAGGGGGCGGGGAGCAGCCCCAGCATTTT. Its translation is CASSQVGGGGEQPQHF.

The rearrangement uses TRBV28 and TRBJ2-7, with TRBD2 identical over 14 bases. Germline CDR1 and CDR2: MDHEN and SYDVKM. V was clipped by 6 bases and J by 2 bases; unmatched bases: 3. This CDR3 is built from 15 residues. DNA for the CDR3: TGTGCCAGCAGGCCGACTAGCGGGGGGGCCTACGAGCAGTACTTC. Translation gives CASRPTSGGAYEQYF. The full variable domain, in which reference TRBV28 and TRBJ2-7 provide the parts outside the CDR3, is DVKVTQSSRYLVKRTGEKVFLECVQDMDHENMFWYRQDPGLGLRLIYFSYDVKMKEKGDIPEGYSVSREKKERFSLILESASTNQTSMYLCASRPTSGGAYEQYFGPGTRLTVT.

This chain uses TRBV6-5 with TRBJ2-7; 11 nucleotides match TRBD1. In germline, CDR1 is MNHEY, CDR2 SVGAGI. V lost 4 bases to trimming and J lost 7 bases; unmatched junction nucleotides: 6. The CDR3 sequence is 14 residues long. The DNA for the CDR3 is TGTGCCAGCAGTTTGGACAGGGGGCAGGAAGAGCAGTACTTC. Amino acid sequence: CASSLDRGQEEQYF.

The chain recombines TRBV5-1 with TRBJ2-7, with D uncertain. With 3 bases removed from V and 3 bases from J, the gap between germline ends came to 13 bases. CDR1 is SGHRS and CDR2 is YFSETQ in the germline V gene. The CDR3 totals 14 residues. CDR3 sequence reads: CASSYAEPDYEQYF. In DNA form, the CDR3 reads TGCGCCAGCAGCTACGCGGAGCCCGACTACGAGCAGTACTTC. Full variable domain (remainder filled in from reference TRBV5-1 and TRBJ2-7): KAGVTQTPRYLIKTRGQQVTLSCSPISGHRSVSWYQQTPGQGLQFLFEYFSETQRNKGNFPGRFSGRQFSNSRSEMNVSTLELGDSALYLCASSYAEPDYEQYFGPGTRLTVT.

V is TRBV7-9 and J is TRBJ1-1; no definite D call. Per the germline V gene, CDR1 is SEHNR and CDR2 is FQNEAQ (reference sequence). The CDR3 spans 11 residues. The V end lost 5 bases, the J end lost 2 bases, and 3 bases lay between the germline ends. The CDR3 loop is CASSQNTEAFF. CDR3 in DNA: TGTGCCAGCAGCCAAAACACTGAAGCTTTCTTT.

This clone has more than one count but fewer than ten. V and J are TRBV29-1 and TRBJ2-7, with a weak D call TRBD1 (6 bases). V was pared by 3 bases and J by 5 bases, with 11 bases between. This CDR3 comprises 12 residues. Germline V gene data show CDR1 as SQVTM and CDR2 as ANQGSEA. The CDR3 protein is CSVEGARDEQYF. In DNA, the CDR3 is TGCAGCGTTGAGGGGGCCCGAGACGAGCAGTACTTC.

The chain carries TRBV15 and TRBJ1-2; D is possibly TRBD1 (5 bases). The CDR3 extends over 13 amino acids. V shed 1 base and J shed 8 bases, with 11 bases lying between them. The V gene's germline CDR1 is LNHNV and CDR2 YYDKDF (reference sequence). The CDR3 protein is CATSRAIGEGYTF. CDR3 nucleotide sequence: TGTGCCACCAGCAGAGCTATAGGGGAAGGCTACACCTTC.

The V call is TRBV7-9, the J call TRBJ2-3, with a weak D call TRBD2 (5 bases). This CDR3 comprises 14 residues. CDR1 SEHNR and CDR2 FQNEAQ come from the germline V gene (reference sequence). Trimming took off 6 bases at V and 4 bases at J, with 14 bases between the two ends. CDR3 sequence reads: CASSSTSGADTQYF. The CDR3 DNA sequence: TGTGCCAGCAGTTCAACTAGTGGAGCAGATACGCAGTATTTT. Full variable domain (rest looked up from reference TRBV7-9 and TRBJ2-3): DTGVSQNPRHKITKRGQNVTFRCDPISEHNRLYWYRQTLGQGPEFLTYFQNEAQLEKSRLLSDRFSAERPKGSFSTLEIQRTEQGDSAMYLCASSSTSGADTQYFGPGTRLTVL.

The chain combines TRBV5-1 with TRBJ2-1; TRBD2 agrees at 14 bases. V shed 0 bases and J 3 bases; nucleotides not matched to a gene: 2. The CDR3 runs 17 residues. Germline CDR1 and CDR2: SGHRS and YFSETQ. The chain's CDR3 is CASSLVGTSGGYNEQFF. CDR3 DNA: TGCGCCAGCAGCTTGGTAGGGACTAGCGGGGGCTACAATGAGCAGTTCTTC.

This clone was seen only a few times. CDR3 coding DNA: TGTGCCAGCAGGACCCGGGACAGATCCTACGAGCAGTACTTC. The encoded protein is CASRTRDRSYEQYF. The chain links TRBV2 to TRBJ2-7; 7 bases fit TRBD1. Germline CDR1 is SNHLY and CDR2 is FYNNEI. The CDR3 has 14 amino acids. Trimming cost V 6 bases and J 1 base; bases outside gene matches: 6.